Below, 14 T cell receptor beta chains from the same sample are listed, as sequenced in a study of vaccination effects on CD4 cells after COVID-19. Antigens for these TCRs are unknown. Prior to sequencing, the ViraFEST assay stimulated PBMC with viral peptide pools, which expanded the antigen-specific CD4+ T cells. After about 10 days in culture, the CD4+ T cells were isolated. Prior SARS-CoV-2 infection was absent in the vaccine recipients, as shown by negative nucleocapsid antibodies. Here immunoSEQ multiplex PCR was the method, and the copy in TCRdb shows in-frame clones only, minus some. In the table there are 65,000 or so clones, less than 85% of which are singletons. The source was CD4+ T cells from PBMCs cultured with HCoV-NL63 spike peptides, collected before COVID-19 vaccination. Receptor source: a human donor who received a COVID-19 vaccine.

The V call is TRBV7-2, the J call TRBJ1-3; D not resolved. There are 14 residues in the CDR3. The germline gives CDR1 SGHTA, CDR2 FQGNSA. Deletions cut 2 bases from V and 4 bases from J, with 9 bases between. The CDR3 DNA follows: TGTGCCAGCAGCTTAACCGAGAAAGGAAACACCATATATTTT. It translates to CASSLTEKGNTIYF.

This clone has only a few counts. The J gene is TRBJ1-1, the V gene TRBV2; possibly TRBD1 for D (5 bases). The CDR3 extends over 12 amino acids. Germline values: CDR1 SNHLY, CDR2 FYNNEI. V was clipped by 9 bases and J by 5 bases, with 13 bases between them. The CDR3 here is CARFRVSTEAFF. The DNA of the CDR3 is TGTGCCAGGTTCAGGGTTTCGACTGAAGCTTTCTTT. Filled out from reference TRBV2 and TRBJ1-1, the complete variable domain reads EPEVTQTPSHQVTQMGQEVILRCVPISNHLYFYWYRQILGQKVEFLVSFYNNEISEKSEIFDDQFSVERPDGSNFTLKIRSTKLEDSAMYFCARFRVSTEAFFGQGTRLTVV.

The chain joins TRBV2 to TRBJ1-4; D is undetermined. With 4 bases removed from V and 8 bases from J, the gap between germline ends came to 11 bases. The germline V gene has CDR1 SNHLY and CDR2 FYNNEI. This CDR3 has 13 amino acids. This CDR3 is CASSGMRGEKLFF. In DNA form, the CDR3 reads TGTGCCAGCAGTGGAATGCGCGGGGAAAAACTGTTTTTT.

The rearrangement joins TRBV7-3 to TRBJ2-5; TRBD1 might be the D (7 bases). V was trimmed by 6 bases and J by 5 bases, leaving 16 bases between them. The CDR3 runs to 14 residues. Per the germline V gene, CDR1 is SGHTA and CDR2 is FQGTGA. CDR3 sequence reads: CASRQTGTSETQYF. The DNA for the CDR3 is TGTGCCAGCAGGCAGACAGGGACTTCGGAGACCCAGTACTTC.

This chain uses TRBV7-2 with TRBJ2-1; 7 bases are a match to TRBD2. The CDR3 runs 16 residues. Germline loops: CDR1 SGHTA, CDR2 FQGNSA. The V and J ends lost 2 bases and 1 base, in that order; junction bases with no gene match: 5. The CDR3 here is CASSLSASGSYNEQFF. Written as DNA, the CDR3 is TGTGCCAGCAGCTTATCGGCTAGCGGTTCCTACAATGAGCAGTTCTTC.

The rearrangement joins TRBV19 to TRBJ2-7, with a tentative D call TRBD2 (5 bases). Trimming stripped 4 bases from V and 5 bases from J, with 12 bases between. CDR1 and CDR2 (germline): LNHDA, SQIVND (reference sequence). CDR3 length: 13 residues. CDR3 nucleotides: TGTGCCAGTAGTAAGAGGCTAGCTCACGAGCAGTACGTC. Its translation is CASSKRLAHEQYV.

A few counts support this clone. The J gene is TRBJ2-2, the V gene TRBV24-1; maybe TRBD1 (5 bases). Trimming left V 1 base short and J 5 bases short, with 7 bases between. Germline-derived CDR1 and CDR2 are KGHDR and SFDVKD. The length of the CDR3 is 14 residues. The CDR3 sequence: CATSDLKGTGELFF. The CDR3 DNA is TGTGCCACCAGTGATTTAAAGGGGACCGGGGAGCTGTTTTTT.

Only one count was recorded for this clone. V and J are TRBV12-5 and TRBJ2-7; D possibly matches TRBD1 or TRBD2 (5 bases each). The CDR3 totals 18 residues. Germline CDR1 LGHNT, CDR2 FRNRAP. The ends were cut back, 4 bases at V and 5 bases at J, with 27 bases in the middle. This CDR3 reads CASGSIQDGTAAVDEQYV. The CDR3, as DNA: TGTGCTAGTGGTTCGATACAAGACGGGACCGCCGCGGTAGACGAGCAGTACGTC.

V is TRBV14 and J is TRBJ1-2, with a tentative D call TRBD1 (6 bases). The CDR3 has 18 amino acids. The V gene lost 6 bases and the J gene lost 4 bases, with 27 bases spanning the gap. Germline V gene data show CDR1 as SGHDN and CDR2 as FVKESK. Written as DNA, the CDR3 is TGTGCCAGCAGTCAAAAAAAAACTTCCCTGACAGGCCTCTATGGCTACACCTTC. Protein sequence: CASSQKKTSLTGLYGYTF. Full variable domain (missing parts from reference TRBV14 and TRBJ1-2): EAGVTQFPSHSVIEKGQTVTLRCDPISGHDNLYWYRRVMGKEIKFLLHFVKESKQDESGMPNNRFLAERTGGTYSTLKVQPAELEDSGVYFCASSQKKTSLTGLYGYTFGSGTRLTVV.

The chain couples TRBV10-1 to TRBJ2-1; the D is unclear. The CDR3 covers 13 residues. Trimming pared 2 bases from V and 8 bases from J, leaving 10 bases between. Germline V CDR1 and CDR2: WNHNN, SYGVQD (reference sequence). CDR3: CASSETAFDEQFF. CDR3 nucleotide sequence: TGCGCCAGCAGTGAGACAGCGTTCGATGAGCAGTTCTTC.

The CDR3 reads CASSYLGVQYV. CDR3 coding DNA: TGTGCCAGCAGTTATTTGGGAGTTCAGTACGTC. The V and J genes are TRBV6-5 and TRBJ2-7; a weak D match, TRBD2 (5 bases). Trimming left V 3 bases short and J 10 bases short, with 10 bases between. The germline gives CDR1 MNHEY, CDR2 SVGAGI. This CDR3 is 11 amino acids long.

The CDR3 DNA reads as TGTGCCACCAGTGGAAAGTCTCAGAGCTCCTACAATGAGCAGTTCTTC. It codes for CATSGKSQSSYNEQFF. The V gene is TRBV24-1, the J gene TRBJ2-1, with D unresolved. V lost 5 bases and J 0 bases, leaving 13 bases between the germline ends. Germline assignment: CDR1 KGHDR and CDR2 SFDVKD. CDR3 length equals 16 residues.

V and J are TRBV7-9 and TRBJ1-3; possible D gene TRBD1, 5 bases. From germline, CDR1 is SEHNR and CDR2 FQNEAQ (reference sequence). The germline V and J ends were trimmed by 0 bases and 4 bases, with 7 bases remaining between them. The length of the CDR3 is 14 residues. This CDR3 reads CASSLAAGGNTIYF. The CDR3, as DNA: TGTGCCAGCAGCTTAGCGGCAGGGGGAAACACCATATATTTT. Combining the CDR3 with reference TRBV7-9 and TRBJ1-3 gives the whole variable domain DTGVSQNPRHKITKRGQNVTFRCDPISEHNRLYWYRQTLGQGPEFLTYFQNEAQLEKSRLLSDRFSAERPKGSFSTLEIQRTEQGDSAMYLCASSLAAGGNTIYFGEGSWLTVV.

This rearrangement joins TRBV5-6 to TRBJ1-4; D unresolved. Germline V gene data show CDR1 as SGHDT and CDR2 as YYEEEE. V gave up 3 bases and J gave up 4 bases, with 13 bases separating them. The CDR3 covers 15 residues. CDR3 in DNA: TGTGCCAGCAGCTCTCCGGGAGAGGGTAATGAAAAACTGTTTTTT. Amino acids: CASSSPGEGNEKLFF.